What follows is one TCR beta chain and its context. Its antigen remains unidentified. The sample originates from a study of shared clonotypes between healthy human individuals. Study-wide results and limits: Sorted-subset samples were not fully sequenced, rarefaction indicated. Limitation of the genetic and exposure-history diversity represented came from the few donors.

Method: immunoSEQ multiplex PCR; TCRdb's copy keeps in-frame clones and lacks some. The sample holds millions of clones; roughly 94% are singletons and the top ten take roughly 0.13%. The clonotype was recovered from a man between 18 and 35 years old in good health. The sample taken for sequencing was naive CD4+ T cells sorted from blood. Subset in this sample: CD45RA+ positively selected.

The CDR3 region is CASTLAGGADTQYF. The CDR3 coding sequence is TGTGCCAGCACCCTAGCGGGGGGGGCAGATACGCAGTATTTT. V gene TRBV7-9 combines with J gene TRBJ2-3; 12 nucleotides line up with TRBD2. With 7 bases clipped from V and 4 bases from J, the junction kept 3 bases outside the gene matches. This CDR3 has 14 residues. The germline V gene encodes CDR1 SEHNR and CDR2 FQNEAQ (reference sequence).